The 12 T cell receptor beta chains presented below share a single source sample, sequenced in a study of vaccination effects on CD4 cells after COVID-19. These receptors have no identified antigens. Pools of viral peptides were used by the ViraFEST assay to expand antigen-specific CD4+ T cells ahead of sequencing. CD4+ T cell isolation took place after nine to eleven days of culture. Method: immunoSEQ multiplex PCR; TCRdb's copy keeps in-frame clones and lacks some. The repertoire consists of around 83,000 clones, with 70% to 75% occurring once and the leading ten covering approximately 1.7%. Material: CD4+ T cells from PBMCs cultured with HCoV-229E spike peptides, obtained before COVID-19 vaccination. The receptors come from a human donor who received a COVID-19 vaccine.

The CDR3 nucleotides are TGCGCCAGCAGCTTGAGGATGGGTCAGCCCCAGCATTTT. Amino acids: CASSLRMGQPQHF. The rearrangement uses TRBV5-1 and TRBJ1-5; D remains unclear. The CDR3 is made up of 13 amino acids. CDR1 and CDR2 from the germline V gene are SGHRS and YFSETQ. Between the trimmed V and J ends, which lost 1 base and 6 bases, there was a span of 8 bases.

The chain has TRBV23-1 and TRBJ1-4; 8 bases are shared with TRBD1. TRBV23-1 is marked as an open reading frame, function uncertain. J was trimmed by 8 bases and V by 4 bases; bases with no gene match: 12. This CDR3 is 16 amino acids long. The CDR3 nucleotides read TGCGCCAGCAGTCCTCGGACAGGGAAATGCGGGGAAAAACTGTTTTTT. As protein: CASSPRTGKCGEKLFF.

The CDR3 DNA reads as TGTGCCATGGGGGAGGGAGAGACCCAGTACTTC. This codes for CAMGEGETQYF. This sequence joins TRBV10-3 and TRBJ2-5; 7 bases agree with TRBD2. Germline V lookup: CDR1 ENHRY, CDR2 SYGVKD. Losses at the gene ends were 9 bases for V and 4 bases for J; bases not matched to a gene: 2. The CDR3 extends over 11 amino acids.

The chain carries TRBV4-1 and TRBJ2-6, with D possibly TRBD1 on 6 matching bases. Trimming cost V 2 bases and J 0 bases, with 17 bases left between them. CDR1 MGHRA and CDR2 YSYEKL come from the germline V gene. The CDR3 has 19 amino acids. This CDR3 reads CASSQPETGYSSGANVLTF. CDR3 bases: TGCGCCAGCAGCCAACCCGAGACAGGCTACAGCTCTGGGGCCAACGTCCTGACTTTC.

V is TRBV28 and J is TRBJ2-5, with a possible D match to TRBD2 (6 bases). V was shortened by 4 bases and J by 4 bases, with 19 bases between the two germline ends. The CDR3 extends over 16 amino acids. Germline V gives CDR1 MDHEN, CDR2 SYDVKM. The CDR3 region is CASSSPPWRGPETQYF. CDR3 nucleotide sequence: TGTGCCAGCAGTTCGCCACCCTGGAGGGGCCCAGAGACCCAGTACTTC. The full variable domain, completed using reference TRBV28 and TRBJ2-5, is DVKVTQSSRYLVKRTGEKVFLECVQDMDHENMFWYRQDPGLGLRLIYFSYDVKMKEKGDIPEGYSVSREKKERFSLILESASTNQTSMYLCASSSPPWRGPETQYFGPGTRLLVL.

V usage is TRBV5-1 and J usage is TRBJ2-1; unclear D gene. Germline V lookup: CDR1 SGHRS, CDR2 YFSETQ. CDR3 length: 14 amino acids. The V gene lost 1 base and the J gene lost 6 bases, with 11 bases spanning the gap. CDR3 loop: CASSLLGWGNEQFF. The CDR3 nucleotides are TGCGCCAGCAGCTTGTTGGGCTGGGGCAATGAGCAGTTCTTC.

The chain combines TRBV3-1 (or the pseudogene TRBV3-2) with TRBJ1-1; tentative D call: TRBD1 (6 bases). The CDR3 spans 13 residues. V gave up 5 bases and J gave up 4 bases, with 11 bases separating them. Germline V gives CDR1 LGHDT, CDR2 YNNKEL (reference sequence). In DNA form, the CDR3 reads TGTGCCAGCAGCGAGGCAGGGGTCACTGAAGCTTTCTTT. Protein product: CASSEAGVTEAFF.

The CDR3 here is CSATQGLRQFF. The CDR3 nucleotides are TGCAGTGCAACCCAGGGATTACGGCAGTTCTTC. The rearrangement uses TRBV20-1 and TRBJ2-1; D might be TRBD1 (5 bases). CDR1 and CDR2 from the germline V gene are DFQATT and SNEGSKA (reference sequence). This CDR3 comprises 11 residues. V was shortened by 6 bases and J by 12 bases, with 15 bases between the two germline ends.

The table lists this clone with a few counts. The chain combines TRBV7-8 with TRBJ1-2; weak D call: TRBD1 (5 bases). This CDR3 has 14 residues. V was shortened by 4 bases and J by 9 bases, with 18 bases between the two germline ends. CDR1 is SGHVS, CDR2 FQNEAQ, per germline. In nucleotides, the CDR3 is TGTGCCAGCAGCTCCTCCGCGACAGTATTAAGCTACACCTTC. This gives the protein CASSSSATVLSYTF.

The chain is built from TRBV2 and TRBJ2-1; TRBD2 is a possible D gene (7 bases). The V gene lost 7 bases and the J gene lost 3 bases, with 16 bases spanning the gap. Germline V gene lookup returns CDR1 SNHLY and CDR2 FYNNEI. This CDR3 is 15 amino acids long. The CDR3 region has the DNA TGTGCCAGCACCCGGAGGGGGGGCAACTACAATGAGCAGTTCTTC. Protein: CASTRRGGNYNEQFF.

The V call is TRBV7-9, the J call TRBJ2-1, with 16 bases fitting TRBD2. The CDR3 totals 19 residues. Germline CDR1 reads SEHNR; CDR2 reads FQNEAQ (reference sequence). J lost 3 bases, V lost 4 bases, and 9 bases had no gene match. In DNA, the CDR3 is TGTGCCAGCAGCTGGCCGGGACTAGCGGGGGGGAACAACTACAATGAGCAGTTCTTC. Residues: CASSWPGLAGGNNYNEQFF.

V gene TRBV6-2 or TRBV6-3 combines with J gene TRBJ2-1; 10 nucleotides agree with TRBD2. Germline V gene sequence: CDR1 MNHEY, CDR2 SVGEGT. The CDR3 consists of 15 residues. V shed 4 bases and J 3 bases; nucleotides not matched to a gene: 3. Here the CDR3 DNA reads TGTGCCAGCAGTTTCCTAGCGGGGGTCTACAATGAGCAGTTCTTC. Its translation: CASSFLAGVYNEQFF.